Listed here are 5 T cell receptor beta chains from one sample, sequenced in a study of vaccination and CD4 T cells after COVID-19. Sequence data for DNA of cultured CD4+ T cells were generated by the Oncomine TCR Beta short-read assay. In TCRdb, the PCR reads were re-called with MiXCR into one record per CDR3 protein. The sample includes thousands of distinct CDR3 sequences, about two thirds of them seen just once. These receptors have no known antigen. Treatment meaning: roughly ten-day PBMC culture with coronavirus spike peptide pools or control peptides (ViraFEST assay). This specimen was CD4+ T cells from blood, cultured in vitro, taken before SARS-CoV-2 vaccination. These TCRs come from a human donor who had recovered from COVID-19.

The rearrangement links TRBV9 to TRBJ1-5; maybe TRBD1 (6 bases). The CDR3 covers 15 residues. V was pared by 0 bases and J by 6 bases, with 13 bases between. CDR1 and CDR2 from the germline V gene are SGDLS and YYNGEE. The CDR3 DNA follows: TGTGCCAGCAGCGTAGAGGGACATCCTGGTCAGCCCCAGCATTTT. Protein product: CASSVEGHPGQPQHF.

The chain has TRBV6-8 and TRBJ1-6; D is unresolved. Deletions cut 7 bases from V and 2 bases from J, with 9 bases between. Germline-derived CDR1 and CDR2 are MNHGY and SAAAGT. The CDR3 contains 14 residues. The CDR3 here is CASTVRTYNSPLHF. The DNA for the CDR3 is TGTGCCAGCACGGTGAGAACCTATAATTCACCCCTCCACTTT.

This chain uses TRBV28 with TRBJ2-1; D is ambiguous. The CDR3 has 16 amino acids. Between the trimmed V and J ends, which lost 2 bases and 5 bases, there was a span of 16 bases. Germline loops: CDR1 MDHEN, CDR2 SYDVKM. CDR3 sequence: CASSLGKWALDNEQFF. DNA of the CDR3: TGTGCCAGCAGTTTAGGGAAGTGGGCTTTAGACAATGAGCAGTTCTTC.

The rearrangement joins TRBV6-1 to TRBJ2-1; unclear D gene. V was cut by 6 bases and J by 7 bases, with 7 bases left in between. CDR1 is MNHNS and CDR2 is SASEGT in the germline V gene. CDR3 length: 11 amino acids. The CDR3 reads CASSLENEQFF. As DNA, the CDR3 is TGTGCCAGCAGCCTGGAGAATGAGCAGTTCTTC.

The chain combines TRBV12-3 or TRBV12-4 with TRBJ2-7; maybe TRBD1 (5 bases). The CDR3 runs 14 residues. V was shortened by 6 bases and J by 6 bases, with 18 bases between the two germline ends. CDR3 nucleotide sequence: TGTGCCAGCAGGCCGGCAGGGTCCCTGCTCGAGCAGTACTTC. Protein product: CASRPAGSLLEQYF.